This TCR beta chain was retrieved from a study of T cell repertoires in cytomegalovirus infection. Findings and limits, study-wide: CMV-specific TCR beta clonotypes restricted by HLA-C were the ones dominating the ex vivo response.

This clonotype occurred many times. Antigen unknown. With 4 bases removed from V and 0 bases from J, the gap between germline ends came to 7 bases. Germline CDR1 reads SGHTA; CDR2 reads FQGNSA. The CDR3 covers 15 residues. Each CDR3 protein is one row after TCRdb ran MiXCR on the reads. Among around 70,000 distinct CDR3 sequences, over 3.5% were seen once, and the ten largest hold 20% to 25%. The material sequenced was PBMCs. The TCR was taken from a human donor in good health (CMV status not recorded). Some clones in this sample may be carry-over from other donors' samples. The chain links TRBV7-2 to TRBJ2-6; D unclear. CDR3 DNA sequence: TGTGCCAGCAGCTACCCTGGCTCTGGGGCCAACGTCCTGACTTTC. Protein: CASSYPGSGANVLTF. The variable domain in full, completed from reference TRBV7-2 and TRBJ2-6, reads GAGVSQSPSNKVTEKGKDVELRCDPISGHTALYWYRQSLGQGLEFLIYFQGNSAPDKSGLPSDRFSAERTGGSVSTLTIQRTQQEDSAVYLCASSYPGSGANVLTFGAGSRLTVL.